This T cell receptor (beta chain) was sequenced in a study of human CD8 memory T cell subsets. As to this clonotype: Its antigen is as yet unknown.

Enrichment for total CD8+ T cells was performed by negative magnetic separation. The germline V gene encodes CDR1 GTSNPN and CDR2 SVGIG (reference sequence). The CDR3 spans 13 residues. It was UMI-labeled 5' RACE by which the TCR beta libraries were made. Per the study methods: From approximately 3,000 to 18,000 functional CDR3 beta clonotypes were held in each TCR beta library. For each CDR3 protein, TCRdb gives one entry from its re-call of the 5' RACE reads, without DNA. The V and J calls and clone size are TCRdb's, not the authors'. Listed are about 10,000 distinct CDR3 sequences; 20% falls within the top ten. The study's findings and limits: Beta chains alone were the T cell receptor chains sequenced in the study.

This clonotype was sampled from a human donor in good health. The specimen sequenced was CD8+ T cells from PBMCs. The V gene is TRBV30, the J gene TRBJ1-5; TCRdb selects TRBD1, and the lack of DNA leaves this call unchecked. The CDR3 region is CAWSRGAIQPQHF.